This T cell receptor beta chain is drawn from a study of identical twins (dated by TCRdb to the mid-2010s). About the investigation overall: TCR alpha and beta repertoires from monozygotic twins, unrelated adults of various ages and cord blood were deep-sequenced to test whether fetal clonotypes persist. To rule out contamination, the twin experiments were replicated at different times with different library preparation protocols. The paper as a whole reports these results and caveats: Because the same donors could not be followed over many years, the conclusions relied on cross-sectional statistical analysis. Invariant T cells such as MAIT and iNKT could partly confound zero-insertion analyses, though diverse VJ usage argued against this for most clonotypes. Fewer insertions were carried by abundant cord blood beta clonotypes; a weaker similar trend was observed in young adult naive repertoires, while no such trend was observed in memory repertoires. In beta out-of-frame sequences, excess twin sharing was weaker, because having fewer shared sequences lowered the signal-to-noise ratio. In monozygotic twins, out-of-frame TCR alpha sharing was systematically underestimated by recombination models, although the models agreed with sharing between unrelated individuals. Compared with coincidental sharing between unrelated individuals, out-of-frame TCR alpha sequences shared between twins had an excess of sequences with low generation probability.

The germline V gene sets CDR1 to SGHAT and CDR2 to FQNNGV. V is clipped by 3 bases and J by 5 bases, and the sequence between their germline boundaries is 7 bases long. The CDR3 goes from the cysteine to the phenylalanine over 12 residues. Here the CDR3 DNA is all that survives: 36 bases in frame from base 1. This clonotype occurred a few times. This clone's antigen is unknown. With a much larger clone just one base away, this may be a read error. Every donor was a healthy Caucasian. The twin cohort consisted of three pairs of female monozygotic twins, all aged about 18 to 29 years. RNA for TCR libraries was isolated from peripheral blood mononuclear cells. Receptors were amplified or captured by 5' RACE. Sequencing was performed on an Illumina HiSeq 2000. Template switching added a universal primer binding site, and the final cDNA carried a unique molecular identifier that allowed TCR cDNA molecules to be counted accurately. First-strand cDNA for TCR alpha and beta chains was synthesized from specific primers in the conserved constant-segment region. Each cDNA library was double barcoded, with a SMART-Mk sample barcode plus Illumina barcodes, to control for contamination. TruSeq adapter sequences along with Illumina sample barcodes were introduced in two successive PCR steps. TCR alpha and beta cDNA libraries were sequenced on the Illumina HiSeq platform with custom primers. In the source study's methods: Unique molecular identifiers were extracted from raw reads with MiGEC, and CDR3 positions were determined with MiXCR. Recombination models were inferred per individual with the repgenHMM and IGoR tools using an EM algorithm. Shared clonotypes were analyzed with the tcR package in R, and sharing was normalized by the product of cloneset sizes. To study raw recombination without the effects of thymic and clonal selection, out-of-frame nonproductive sequences were analyzed. TCRdb passed the public sequencing reads through fastp at Q25 and MiXCR, retaining productive beta sequences. Duplicate CDR3 protein sequences are folded into a single record with the most common DNA and genes. V and J calls and clone size were set by TCRdb, not the authors. Across this sample there are some 660,000 distinct CDR3 sequences, with less than 10% seen only once. 0.75% to 1% of the sample is held by the ten biggest clonotypes.

These same records also appear under a second study, on yellow fever vaccine responses in identical twins. The second study also describes: According to the authors, in identical twins the way T cells responded to vaccination appeared partly convergent and partly personalized. In identical twins, the study followed T cell clones that responded to the vaccine with precision.

Sequenced input: PBMCs. The receptor comes from a woman between 18 and 29 years old in good health. The chain was built from TRBV11-2 and TRBJ2-5, with no reliable assignment of the D segment. The CDR3 amino acid sequence is: CASSFWDETQYF. The DNA is TGTGCCAGCAGCTTTTGGGATGAGACCCAGTACTTC.